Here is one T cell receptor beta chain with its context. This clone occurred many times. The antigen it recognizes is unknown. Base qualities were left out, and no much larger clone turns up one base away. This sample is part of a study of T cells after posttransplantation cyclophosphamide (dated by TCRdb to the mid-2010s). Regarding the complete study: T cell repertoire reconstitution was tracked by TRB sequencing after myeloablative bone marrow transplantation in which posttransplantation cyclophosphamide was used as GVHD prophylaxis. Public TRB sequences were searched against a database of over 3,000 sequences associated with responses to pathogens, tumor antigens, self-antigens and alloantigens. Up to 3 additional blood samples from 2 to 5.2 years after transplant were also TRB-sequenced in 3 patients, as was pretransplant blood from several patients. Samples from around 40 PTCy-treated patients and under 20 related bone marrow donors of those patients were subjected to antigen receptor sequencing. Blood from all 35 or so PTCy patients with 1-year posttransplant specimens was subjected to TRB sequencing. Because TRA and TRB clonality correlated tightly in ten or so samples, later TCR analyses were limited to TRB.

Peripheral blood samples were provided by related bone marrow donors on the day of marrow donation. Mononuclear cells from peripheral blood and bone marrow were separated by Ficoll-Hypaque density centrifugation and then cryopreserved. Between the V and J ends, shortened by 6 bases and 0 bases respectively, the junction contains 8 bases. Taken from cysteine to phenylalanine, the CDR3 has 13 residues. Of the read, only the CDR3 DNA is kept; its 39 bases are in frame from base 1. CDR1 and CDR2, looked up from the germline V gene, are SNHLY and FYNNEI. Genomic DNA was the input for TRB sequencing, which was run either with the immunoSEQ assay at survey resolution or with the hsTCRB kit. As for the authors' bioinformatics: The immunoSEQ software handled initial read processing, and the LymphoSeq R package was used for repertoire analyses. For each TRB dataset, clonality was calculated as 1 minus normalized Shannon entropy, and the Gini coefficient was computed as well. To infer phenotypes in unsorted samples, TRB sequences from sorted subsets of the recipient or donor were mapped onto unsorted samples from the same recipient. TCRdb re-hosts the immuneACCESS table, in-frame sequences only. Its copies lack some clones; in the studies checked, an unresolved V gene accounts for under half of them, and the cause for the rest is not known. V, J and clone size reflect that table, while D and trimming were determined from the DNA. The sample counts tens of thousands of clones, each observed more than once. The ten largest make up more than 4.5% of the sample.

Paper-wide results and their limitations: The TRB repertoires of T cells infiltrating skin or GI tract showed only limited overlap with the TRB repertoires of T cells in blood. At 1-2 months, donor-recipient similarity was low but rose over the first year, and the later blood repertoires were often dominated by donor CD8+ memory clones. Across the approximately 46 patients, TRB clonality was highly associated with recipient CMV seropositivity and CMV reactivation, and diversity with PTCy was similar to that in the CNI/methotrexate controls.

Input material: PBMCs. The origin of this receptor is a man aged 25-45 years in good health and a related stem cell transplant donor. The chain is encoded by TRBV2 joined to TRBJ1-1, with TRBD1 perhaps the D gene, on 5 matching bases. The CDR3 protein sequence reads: CASRSRVNTEAFF. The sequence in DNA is TGTGCCAGCAGGAGCAGGGTGAACACTGAAGCTTTCTTT.